These 20 T cell receptor beta chains share one sample of origin, sequenced in a study of blood T cell repertoires in COVID-19. Libraries were prepared by immunoSEQ multiplex PCR; TCRdb keeps only in-frame clonotypes and omits some of them. The sample shows roughly 200,000 clones, around four fifths of them seen only once. The sample was peripheral blood. These receptors were collected from a woman over 75 with COVID-19, enrolled during active disease.

The rearrangement uses TRBV28 and TRBJ2-3; D gene ambiguous. Germline V lookup: CDR1 MDHEN, CDR2 SYDVKM. The ends were cut back, 11 bases at V and 5 bases at J, with 17 bases in the middle. There are 13 residues in the CDR3. The CDR3 is CAGKRPGKDTQYF. The CDR3 DNA follows: TGTGCCGGCAAGAGGCCTGGAAAAGATACGCAGTATTTT. Based on the CDR3 plus reference TRBV28 and TRBJ2-3, the full variable domain is DVKVTQSSRYLVKRTGEKVFLECVQDMDHENMFWYRQDPGLGLRLIYFSYDVKMKEKGDIPEGYSVSREKKERFSLILESASTNQTSMYLCAGKRPGKDTQYFGPGTRLTVL.

The chain uses TRBV19 and TRBJ1-5, with D unclear. Trimming shortened V by 3 bases and J by 9 bases, and 18 bases separated the two germline ends. From germline, CDR1 is LNHDA and CDR2 SQIVND (reference sequence). The CDR3 length is 15 residues. The DNA for the CDR3 is TGTGCCAGTAGTATCGGTTATGTCCCCGATGTGCCCCAGCATTTT. Its translation is CASSIGYVPDVPQHF.

The chain uses TRBV6-6 and TRBJ1-5; D not resolved. V shed 2 bases and J shed 3 bases, with 11 bases lying between them. The CDR3 sequence is 15 residues long. Germline CDR1 MNHNY, CDR2 SVGAGI (reference sequence). The CDR3 DNA is TGTGCCAGCAGTTACGGGCAGGTTGCCAATCAGCCCCAGCATTTT. Its protein is CASSYGQVANQPQHF.

V is TRBV27 and J is TRBJ2-7; maybe TRBD2 (5 bases). V was cut by 4 bases and J by 2 bases, with 9 bases left in between. Germline-derived CDR1 and CDR2 are MNHEY and SMNVEV (reference sequence). The CDR3 totals 13 residues. The CDR3 spells CASSSSGPYEQYF. The CDR3 DNA sequence: TGTGCCAGCAGTTCCAGCGGACCCTACGAGCAGTACTTC.

This clone was observed a single time. The V call is TRBV10-2, the J call TRBJ1-1; D is unclear. The CDR3 has 14 amino acids. The ends were cut back, 2 bases at V and 0 bases at J, with 7 bases in the middle. In germline, CDR1 is WSHSY, CDR2 SAAADI. Written as DNA, the CDR3 is TGCGCCAGCAGTGAGACCAGGTTGAACACTGAAGCTTTCTTT. Protein product: CASSETRLNTEAFF.

V is TRBV7-2 and J is TRBJ1-1; 8 bases map to TRBD1. V trimming: 4 bases; J trimming: 1 base; junction bases outside the gene matches: 5. CDR1 SGHTA and CDR2 FQGNSA come from the germline V gene. The CDR3 consists of 15 residues. The CDR3 reads CASSSWTGKNTEAFF. In DNA form, the CDR3 reads TGTGCCAGCAGCTCCTGGACAGGGAAGAACACTGAAGCTTTCTTT.

This clone has just one count. The chain is built from TRBV24-1 and TRBJ2-7; D is perhaps TRBD1 (6 bases). The CDR3 covers 15 residues. V shed 3 bases and J shed 5 bases, with 16 bases lying between them. CDR1 KGHDR and CDR2 SFDVKD come from the germline V gene. As DNA, the CDR3 is TGTGCCACCAGTGATCCCCGACAGGCGATTAACGAGCAGTACTTC. Residues: CATSDPRQAINEQYF.

V gene TRBV27 combines with J gene TRBJ1-2; TRBD1 matches at 7 bases. After removal of 4 bases from V and 5 bases from J, the junction contained 10 bases not matched to a gene. CDR1 is MNHEY and CDR2 is SMNVEV in the germline V gene (reference sequence). This CDR3 is built from 15 residues. The CDR3 spells CASSSPGQKMYGYTF. CDR3 nucleotide sequence: TGTGCCAGCAGTTCCCCGGGACAGAAGATGTATGGCTACACCTTC.

This clone was recorded only once. V gene TRBV6-6 combines with J gene TRBJ1-1; D perhaps matches TRBD1 (6 bases). The CDR3 extends over 13 amino acids. The V and J ends lost 7 bases and 5 bases respectively, with 14 bases between them. Germline CDR1 and CDR2: MNHNY and SVGAGI (reference sequence). The chain's CDR3 is CASTYRVGTEAFF. The CDR3 bases are TGTGCCAGCACCTACAGGGTTGGGACTGAAGCTTTCTTT.

The chain employs TRBV3-1 (or the pseudogene TRBV3-2) and TRBJ1-1; unclear D gene. Germline V gives CDR1 LGHDT, CDR2 YNNKEL (reference sequence). This CDR3 is built from 15 residues. V dropped 3 bases and J dropped 1 base, with 12 bases sitting between them. The CDR3 DNA sequence: TGTGCCAGCAGCCAGTCAGAACTAAAGAACACTGAAGCTTTCTTT. Translated: CASSQSELKNTEAFF.

The J gene is TRBJ2-3, the V gene TRBV7-6; tentative D call: TRBD2 (6 bases). CDR1 is SGHVS and CDR2 is FNYEAQ in the germline V gene. The CDR3 has 13 amino acids. The V gene lost 2 bases and the J gene lost 5 bases, with 8 bases spanning the gap. This chain's CDR3 is CASSLRERDTQYF. The DNA of the CDR3 is TGTGCCAGCAGCTTACGGGAGAGAGATACGCAGTATTTT.

The rearrangement uses TRBV10-3 and TRBJ2-1; no definite D call. The CDR3 sequence is 15 residues long. Germline-derived CDR1 and CDR2 are ENHRY and SYGVKD. The V end was cut by 6 bases, the J end by 1 base, with 13 bases between. The CDR3 loop reads CAISPLAGSYNEQFF. CDR3 nucleotides: TGTGCCATCAGCCCCTTGGCAGGTTCCTACAATGAGCAGTTCTTC.

The genes are TRBV5-1 and TRBJ2-3; D is possibly TRBD2 (6 bases). CDR1 is SGHRS and CDR2 is YFSETQ in the germline V gene. The CDR3 is 14 amino acids. V was cut by 3 bases and J by 2 bases, with 10 bases left in between. CDR3 region: CASSSGGPTDTQYF. The DNA of the CDR3 is TGCGCCAGCAGCTCCGGGGGTCCCACAGATACGCAGTATTTT.

This clone was observed a handful of times. The chain has TRBV9 and TRBJ1-3; TRBD1 agrees at 10 bases. The CDR3 has 16 amino acids. Germline lookup yields CDR1 SGDLS and CDR2 YYNGEE. V lost 4 bases to trimming and J lost 0 bases; unmatched junction nucleotides: 4. CDR3 DNA: TGTGCCAGCAGCCCTCGGACAGGGGGCTCTGGAAACACCATATATTTT. It encodes CASSPRTGGSGNTIYF.

The genes are TRBV7-8 and TRBJ2-2; 11 bases fit TRBD1. CDR1 and CDR2 from the germline V gene are SGHVS and FQNEAQ. V gave up 3 bases and J gave up 6 bases; unmatched junction bases: 3. This CDR3 has 15 residues. The CDR3 here is CASSFGDRGSGELFF. The CDR3, as DNA: TGTGCCAGCAGCTTTGGGGACAGGGGGTCCGGGGAGCTGTTTTTT. The full variable domain, rest sourced from reference TRBV7-8 and TRBJ2-2, is GAGVSQSPRYKVAKRGQDVALRCDPISGHVSLFWYQQALGQGPEFLTYFQNEAQLDKSGLPSDRFFAERPEGSVSTLKIQRTQQEDSAVYLCASSFGDRGSGELFFGEGSRLTVL.

The V call is TRBV18, the J call TRBJ2-2; D unresolved. The CDR3 length is 12 residues. V was clipped by 0 bases and J by 7 bases, with 3 bases between them. The germline V gene has CDR1 KGHSH and CDR2 LQKENI. DNA of the CDR3: TGTGCCAGCTCACCACCGAGCGGGGAGCTGTTTTTT. Its translation: CASSPPSGELFF.

The chain has TRBV3-1 (or the pseudogene TRBV3-2) and TRBJ1-2; D is perhaps TRBD1 (5 bases). With 1 base removed from V and 4 bases from J, the gap between germline ends came to 13 bases. There are 15 residues in the CDR3. CDR1 LGHDT and CDR2 YNNKEL come from the germline V gene (reference sequence). Here the CDR3 reads CASSQVSGRGYGYTF. The CDR3 DNA follows: TGTGCCAGCAGCCAAGTTTCAGGGCGAGGCTATGGCTACACCTTC.

This chain joins TRBV5-1 and TRBJ1-1, with 8 bases aligning to TRBD1. The germline gives CDR1 SGHRS, CDR2 YFSETQ. V gave up 6 bases and J gave up 4 bases; unmatched junction bases: 8. The CDR3 is made up of 14 amino acids. The CDR3 DNA reads as TGCGCCAGCAACTCCACAGGGGGTCCCACTGAAGCTTTCTTT. Translating it yields CASNSTGGPTEAFF.

The J gene is TRBJ1-5, the V gene TRBV6-6; 7 nucleotides agree with TRBD1. The germline gives CDR1 MNHNY, CDR2 SVGAGI (reference sequence). The J segment lost 2 bases and the V segment lost 5 bases, leaving 9 bases of the junction unmatched. This CDR3 contains 16 residues. The CDR3 is CASSRRQGSGNQPQHF. CDR3 in DNA: TGTGCCAGCAGTCGACGACAGGGTAGCGGCAATCAGCCCCAGCATTTT.

V is TRBV7-9 and J is TRBJ2-1; 11 bases line up with TRBD2. CDR1 SEHNR and CDR2 FQNEAQ come from the germline V gene (reference sequence). The length of the CDR3 is 15 residues. J lost 4 bases, V lost 5 bases, and 4 bases had no gene match. This CDR3 is CASSLGLAEYNEQFF. As DNA, the CDR3 is TGTGCCAGCAGCCTGGGACTAGCGGAATACAATGAGCAGTTCTTC.